One sample yielded the 16 T cell receptor beta chains listed below, sequenced in a study of CD4 T cells in relation to SARS-CoV-2 and coronaviruses. Unexposed donor CD4+ T cells date from 2011-2018, before the COVID-19 pandemic. CD4+ T cells were isolated from the cells after roughly 11 days of culture. Generated by immunoSEQ multiplex PCR, the TCRdb table keeps only in-frame clones and is missing some. The sample contains 20,000 to 25,000 clones, 76% of which appear only once. Antigens for these TCRs are unknown. Sequenced: CD4+ T cells from PBMCs, cultured in vitro. The receptor source for this set is a human donor in good health.

CDR3 sequence reads: CASSQGQGFHEQYF. CDR3 DNA sequence: TGCGCCAGCAGCCAGGGACAGGGTTTCCACGAGCAGTACTTC. The V call is TRBV5-1, the J call TRBJ2-7; 9 nucleotides align to TRBD1. CDR1 is SGHRS and CDR2 is YFSETQ in the germline V gene. The CDR3 covers 14 residues. V lost 4 bases and J lost 5; bases outside the gene matches: 7.

The V gene is TRBV18, the J gene TRBJ2-7; 7 positions match TRBD2. The J segment lost 1 base and the V segment lost 4 bases, leaving 4 bases of the junction unmatched. The length of the CDR3 is 14 residues. The germline V gene encodes CDR1 KGHSH and CDR2 LQKENI. DNA for the CDR3: TGTGCCAGCTCACGGGGGGGATCATCCTACGAGCAGTACTTC. It is translated as CASSRGGSSYEQYF.

A single count supports this clone. The rearrangement joins TRBV24-1 to TRBJ2-1; a possible D gene is TRBD2 (5 bases). The length of the CDR3 is 16 residues. Trimming removed 3 bases at V and 0 bases at J, with 11 bases between. Per the germline V gene, CDR1 is KGHDR and CDR2 is SFDVKD. The DNA for the CDR3 is TGTGCCACCAGTGATCCGGGTGGGAGCTCCTACAATGAGCAGTTCTTC. It translates to CATSDPGGSSYNEQFF.

This chain uses TRBV19 with TRBJ1-3; D is uncertain. This CDR3 comprises 13 residues. V was cut by 5 bases and J by 3 bases, with 8 bases left in between. From germline, CDR1 is LNHDA and CDR2 SQIVND (reference sequence). The CDR3 DNA is TGTGCCAGTAGTCGGGTAGGTGGAAACACCATATATTTT. Residues: CASSRVGGNTIYF.

The V and J genes are TRBV25-1 and TRBJ2-7, with a weak D call TRBD2 (6 bases). Germline-derived CDR1 and CDR2 are MGHDK and SYGVNS. The CDR3 covers 15 residues. Trimming left V 2 bases short and J 3 bases short, with 14 bases between. This CDR3 is CASSEGVGGFYEQYF. The DNA for the CDR3 is TGTGCCAGCAGTGAAGGTGTGGGGGGATTCTACGAGCAGTACTTC.

This chain connects TRBV4-1 to TRBJ1-1, with D perhaps matching TRBD1 (5 bases). Germline-derived CDR1 and CDR2 are MGHRA and YSYEKL. The CDR3 loop spans 13 amino acids. The V and J ends lost 1 base and 7 bases respectively, with 10 bases between them. CDR3 bases: TGCGCCAGCAGCCAAGCAGGGAGCAGTGAAGCTTTCTTT. Its protein product is CASSQAGSSEAFF.

The rearrangement uses TRBV15 and TRBJ1-2, with a weak D call TRBD1 (5 bases). Germline V gene sequence: CDR1 LNHNV, CDR2 YYDKDF (reference sequence). V gave up 0 bases and J gave up 3 bases, with 8 bases separating them. The CDR3 is 14 amino acids. CDR3 loop: CATSREGVDYGYTF. The CDR3 DNA follows: TGTGCCACCAGCAGAGAAGGGGTTGACTATGGCTACACCTTC. Filled out from reference TRBV15 and TRBJ1-2, the complete variable domain reads DAMVIQNPRYQVTQFGKPVTLSCSQTLNHNVMYWYQQKSSQAPKLLFHYYDKDFNNEADTPDNFQSRRPNTSFCFLDIRSPGLGDTAMYLCATSREGVDYGYTFGSGTRLTVV.

This clone was detected a few times. The chain has TRBV5-4 and TRBJ2-3; no firm D call. Trimming took 0 bases from V and 6 from J, leaving 8 bases between them. This CDR3 spans 13 amino acids. The germline V gene encodes CDR1 SGHNT and CDR2 YYREEE (reference sequence). As DNA, the CDR3 is TGTGCCAGCAGCTTGGCGGGCCGCGATACGCAGTATTTT. This encodes CASSLAGRDTQYF. The entire variable domain, with the rest obtained from reference TRBV5-4 and TRBJ2-3, is as follows: ETGVTQSPTHLIKTRGQQVTLRCSSQSGHNTVSWYQQALGQGPQFIFQYYREEENGRGNFPPRFSGLQFPNYSSELNVNALELDDSALYLCASSLAGRDTQYFGPGTRLTVL.

This sequence joins TRBV24-1 and TRBJ1-5; D call uncertain. This CDR3 contains 12 residues. Trimming pared 3 bases from V and 1 base from J, leaving 0 bases between. The germline V gene has CDR1 KGHDR and CDR2 SFDVKD. CDR3 residues: CATSDSNQPQHF. The CDR3 coding sequence is TGTGCCACCAGTGATAGCAATCAGCCCCAGCATTTT.

The chain links TRBV19 to TRBJ2-1; the D is unclear. The germline gives CDR1 LNHDA, CDR2 SQIVND (reference sequence). There are 14 residues in the CDR3. V was pared by 3 bases and J by 10 bases, with 16 bases between. The CDR3 spells CASSISDRGWEQFF. The CDR3 coding sequence is TGTGCCAGTAGTATTTCGGACCGAGGATGGGAGCAGTTCTTC.

This rearrangement joins TRBV30 to TRBJ2-5; TRBD1 is a possible D gene (5 bases). Trimming removed 3 bases from V and 4 bases from J, with 21 bases in between. This CDR3 spans 16 amino acids. Looked up from germline, CDR1 is GTSNPN and CDR2 is SVGIG (reference sequence). In DNA form, the CDR3 reads TGTGCCTGGAGCACCCCTGTCCAGGGTAGGGTAGAGACCCAGTACTTC. Protein product: CAWSTPVQGRVETQYF.

This rearrangement joins TRBV3-1 (or the pseudogene TRBV3-2) to TRBJ2-3, with D unresolved. V shed 0 bases and J shed 4 bases, with 8 bases lying between them. CDR3 length: 14 amino acids. CDR1 is LGHDT and CDR2 is YNNKEL in the germline V gene (reference sequence). CDR3 coding DNA: TGTGCCAGCAGCCAAGATCTAGGCTCAGATACGCAGTATTTT. It is translated as CASSQDLGSDTQYF.

The rearrangement links TRBV15 to TRBJ2-1; D might be TRBD2 (7 bases). Trimming removed 1 base from V and 7 bases from J, with 14 bases in between. This CDR3 region has 15 residues. CDR1 and CDR2 (germline): LNHNV, YYDKDF (reference sequence). This CDR3 reads CATSRGDTGGNEQFF. For the CDR3, the DNA is TGTGCCACCAGCAGAGGGGACACGGGGGGAAATGAGCAGTTCTTC.

This chain connects TRBV28 to TRBJ2-7, with 10 bases identical to TRBD2. J lost 2 bases, V lost 2 bases, and 3 bases had no gene match. The CDR3 sequence is 15 residues long. Looked up from germline, CDR1 is MDHEN and CDR2 is SYDVKM. CDR3 protein: CASSLPAGGPYEQYF. The DNA of the CDR3 is TGTGCCAGCAGTTTACCAGCGGGAGGGCCCTACGAGCAGTACTTC.

This clone came up a few times. The chain combines TRBV11-1 with TRBJ2-2, with 8 positions matching TRBD1. This CDR3 is built from 16 residues. V lost 6 bases to trimming and J lost 5 bases; unmatched junction nucleotides: 11. Germline assignment: CDR1 SGHAT and CDR2 FQDESV (reference sequence). The CDR3 DNA reads TGTGCCAGCAGTTTAAGGACAGGGATTCATACCGGGGAGCTGTTTTTT. Protein sequence: CASSLRTGIHTGELFF.

This chain joins TRBV7-6 and TRBJ2-7, with 9 bases aligning to TRBD2. This CDR3 region has 17 residues. The germline gives CDR1 SGHVS, CDR2 FNYEAQ. V dropped 0 bases and J dropped 3; count of bases not matched to a gene: 9. CDR3 loop: CASSLAPSRAGGYEQYF. CDR3 coding DNA: TGTGCCAGCAGCTTAGCCCCGTCGAGAGCGGGAGGCTACGAGCAGTACTTC.